Sequencing of this T cell receptor beta chain was carried out in a study of blood T cell repertoires in COVID-19. At the level of the study: Sites in the United States, Italy and Spain provided acute and convalescent COVID-19 samples.

The germline V gene has CDR1 SGHTA and CDR2 FQGTGA. The CDR3 extends over 13 amino acids. V shed 5 bases and J 6 bases; nucleotides not matched to a gene: 6. Enrolled through a virtual design, the participants were between 18 and 89 years of age and came from under 30 US areas. Assignments of participants to cohorts depended upon their own reported clinical history. As processed by the authors: Reference gene primer amplification in the assay estimated nucleated cell counts. TCRdb's table, derived via immunoSEQ multiplex PCR, lists solely in-frame clones and lacks some. V and J calls and clone size are those listed in that table; D and trimming were worked out from the DNA. This table has around 130,000 clones, around four fifths appearing once.

The clonotype comes from a man aged 35 to 55 with acute COVID-19. Sample: PBMCs or T cells enriched from blood (not recorded which). V is TRBV7-3 and J is TRBJ1-2; 7 bases match TRBD1. The CDR3 DNA reads as TGTGCCAGCAGCCCGGACAGGAACCATGGCTACACCTTC. Encoded protein: CASSPDRNHGYTF.